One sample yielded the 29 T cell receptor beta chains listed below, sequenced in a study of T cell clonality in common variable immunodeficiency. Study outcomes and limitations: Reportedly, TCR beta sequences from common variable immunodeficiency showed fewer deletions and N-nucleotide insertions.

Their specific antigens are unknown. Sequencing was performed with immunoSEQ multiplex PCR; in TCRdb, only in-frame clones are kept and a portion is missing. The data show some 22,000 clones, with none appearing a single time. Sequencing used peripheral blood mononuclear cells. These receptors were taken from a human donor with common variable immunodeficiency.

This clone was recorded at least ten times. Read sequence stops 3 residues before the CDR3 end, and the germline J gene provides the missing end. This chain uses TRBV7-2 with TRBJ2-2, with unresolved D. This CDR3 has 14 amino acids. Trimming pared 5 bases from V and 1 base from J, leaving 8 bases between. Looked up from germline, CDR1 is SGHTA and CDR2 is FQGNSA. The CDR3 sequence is CASSKNRNTGELFF. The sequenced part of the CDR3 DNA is TGTGCCAGCAGCAAAAACAGGAACACCGGGGAG.

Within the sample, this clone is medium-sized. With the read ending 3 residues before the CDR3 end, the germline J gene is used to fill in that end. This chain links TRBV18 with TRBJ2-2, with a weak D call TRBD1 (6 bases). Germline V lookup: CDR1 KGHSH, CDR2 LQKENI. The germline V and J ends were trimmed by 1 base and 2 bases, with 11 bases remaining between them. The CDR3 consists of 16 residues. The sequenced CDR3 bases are TGTGCCAGCTCACCACTAGGGGGTTTCAACACCGGGGAG. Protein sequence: CASSPLGGFNTGE. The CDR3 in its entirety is CASSPLGGFNTGELFF. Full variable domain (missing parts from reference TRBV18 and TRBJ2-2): NAGVMQNPRHLVRRRGQEARLRCSPMKGHSHVYWYRQLPEEGLKFMVYLQKENIIDESGMPKERFSAEFPKEGPSILRIQQVVRGDSAAYFCASSPLGGFNTGELFFGEGSRLTVL.

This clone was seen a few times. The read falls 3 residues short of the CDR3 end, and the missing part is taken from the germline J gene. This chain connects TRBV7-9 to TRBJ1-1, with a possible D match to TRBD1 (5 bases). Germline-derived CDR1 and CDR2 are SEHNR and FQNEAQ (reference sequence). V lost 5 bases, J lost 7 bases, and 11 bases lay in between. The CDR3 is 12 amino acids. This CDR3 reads CASSRDGGEAFF. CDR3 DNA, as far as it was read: TGTGCCAGCAGCCGGGACGGGGGTGAA.

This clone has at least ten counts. CDR3 residues: CASSPGAPGVTNTGELFF. CDR3 DNA (partial): TGTGCCAGCTCACCGGGGGCTCCGGGAGTGACGAACACCGGGGAG. This sequence joins TRBV18 and TRBJ2-2; D is possibly TRBD1 or TRBD2 (6 bases each). Coverage ceases 3 residues before the CDR3 finishes, and the germline J gene fills in the end. Trimming stripped 3 bases from V and 0 bases from J, with 17 bases between. CDR1 is KGHSH and CDR2 is LQKENI in the germline V gene. The CDR3 extends over 18 amino acids.

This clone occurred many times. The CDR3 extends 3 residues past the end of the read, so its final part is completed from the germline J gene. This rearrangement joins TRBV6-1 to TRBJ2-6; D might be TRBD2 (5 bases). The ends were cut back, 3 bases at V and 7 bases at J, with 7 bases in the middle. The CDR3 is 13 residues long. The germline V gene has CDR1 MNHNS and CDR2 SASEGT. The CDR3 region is CASSDGVANVLTF. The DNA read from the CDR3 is TGTGCCAGCAGTGACGGGGTAGCCAACGTC.

The DNA read from the CDR3 is TGTGCCAGCAGCGCCCCCCCGGGTTTCCTGAATGGC. Translated: CASSAPPGFLNG. The whole CDR3 sequence reads CASSAPPGFLNGYTF. J is TRBJ1-2 and V is TRBV7-2; no definite D call. The CDR3 end is not reached by the read, which stops 3 residues before it; the germline J gene fills it in. V lost 5 bases, J lost 6 bases, and 19 bases lay in between. The CDR3 is 15 amino acids. Germline V gives CDR1 SGHTA, CDR2 FQGNSA. The full variable domain, rest sourced from reference TRBV7-2 and TRBJ1-2, is GAGVSQSPSNKVTEKGKDVELRCDPISGHTALYWYRQSLGQGLEFLIYFQGNSAPDKSGLPSDRFSAERTGGSVSTLTIQRTQQEDSAVYLCASSAPPGFLNGYTFGSGTRLTVV.

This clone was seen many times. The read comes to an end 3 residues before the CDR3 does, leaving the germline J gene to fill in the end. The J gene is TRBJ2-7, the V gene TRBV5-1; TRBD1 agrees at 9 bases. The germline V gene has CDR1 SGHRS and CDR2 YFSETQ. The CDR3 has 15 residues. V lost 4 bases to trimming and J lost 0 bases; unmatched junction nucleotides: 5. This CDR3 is CASSQGTGYSYEQYF. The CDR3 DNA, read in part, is TGCGCCAGCAGCCAGGGGACAGGGTACTCCTACGAG.

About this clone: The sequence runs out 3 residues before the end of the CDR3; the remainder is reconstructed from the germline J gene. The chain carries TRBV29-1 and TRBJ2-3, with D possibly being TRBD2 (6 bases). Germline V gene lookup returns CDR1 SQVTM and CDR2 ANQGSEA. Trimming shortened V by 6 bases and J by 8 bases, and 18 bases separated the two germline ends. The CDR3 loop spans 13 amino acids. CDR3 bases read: TGCAGCGTGGCCTTGGAGGGGCCGGGTACG. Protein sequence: CSVALEGPGT. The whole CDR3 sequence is CSVALEGPGTQYF.

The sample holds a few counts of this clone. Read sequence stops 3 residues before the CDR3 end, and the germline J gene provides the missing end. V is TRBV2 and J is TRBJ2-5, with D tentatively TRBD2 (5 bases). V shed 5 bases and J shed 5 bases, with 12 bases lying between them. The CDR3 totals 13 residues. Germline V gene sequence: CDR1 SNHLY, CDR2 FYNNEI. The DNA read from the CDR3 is TGTGCCAGCAGTACGACGGGGTCGGAGACC. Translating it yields CASSTTGSET. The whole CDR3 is CASSTTGSETQYF.

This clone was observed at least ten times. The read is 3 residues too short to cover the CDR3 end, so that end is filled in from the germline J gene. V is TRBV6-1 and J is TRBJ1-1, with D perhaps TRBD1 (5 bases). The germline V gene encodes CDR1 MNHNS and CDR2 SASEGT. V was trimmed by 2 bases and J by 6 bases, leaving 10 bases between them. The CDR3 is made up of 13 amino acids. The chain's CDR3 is CASSESPQAEAFF. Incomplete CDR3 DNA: TGTGCCAGCAGTGAATCCCCACAGGCTGAA.

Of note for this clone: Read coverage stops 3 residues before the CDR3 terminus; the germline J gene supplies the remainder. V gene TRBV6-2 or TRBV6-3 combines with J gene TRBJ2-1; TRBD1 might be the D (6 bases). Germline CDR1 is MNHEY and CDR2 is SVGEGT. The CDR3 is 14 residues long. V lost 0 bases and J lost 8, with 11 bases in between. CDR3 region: CASSYSQQGYEQFF. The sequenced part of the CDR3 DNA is TGTGCCAGCAGTTACTCACAACAGGGATATGAG.

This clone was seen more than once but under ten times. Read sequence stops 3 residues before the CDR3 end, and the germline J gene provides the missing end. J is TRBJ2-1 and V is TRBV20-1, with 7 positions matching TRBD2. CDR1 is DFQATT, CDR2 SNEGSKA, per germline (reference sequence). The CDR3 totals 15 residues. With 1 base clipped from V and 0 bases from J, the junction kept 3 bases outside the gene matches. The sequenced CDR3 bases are TGCAGTGCTAGAGGGCGCGGGAGCTCCTACAATGAG. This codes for CSARGRGSSYNE. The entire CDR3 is CSARGRGSSYNEQFF.

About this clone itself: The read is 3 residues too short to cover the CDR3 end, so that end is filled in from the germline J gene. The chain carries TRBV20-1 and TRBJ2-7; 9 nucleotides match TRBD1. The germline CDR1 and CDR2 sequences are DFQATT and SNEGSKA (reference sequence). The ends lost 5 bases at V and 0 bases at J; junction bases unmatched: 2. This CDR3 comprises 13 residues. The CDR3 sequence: CSAGTGTSYEQYF. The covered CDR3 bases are TGCAGTGCTGGGACAGGGACCTCCTACGAG.

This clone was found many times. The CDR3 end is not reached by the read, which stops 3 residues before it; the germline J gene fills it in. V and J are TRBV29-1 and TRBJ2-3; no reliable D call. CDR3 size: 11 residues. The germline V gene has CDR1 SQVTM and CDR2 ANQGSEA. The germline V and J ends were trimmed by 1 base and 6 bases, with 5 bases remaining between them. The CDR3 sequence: CSVEGPDTQYF. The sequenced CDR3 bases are TGCAGCGTTGAAGGGCCCGATACG.

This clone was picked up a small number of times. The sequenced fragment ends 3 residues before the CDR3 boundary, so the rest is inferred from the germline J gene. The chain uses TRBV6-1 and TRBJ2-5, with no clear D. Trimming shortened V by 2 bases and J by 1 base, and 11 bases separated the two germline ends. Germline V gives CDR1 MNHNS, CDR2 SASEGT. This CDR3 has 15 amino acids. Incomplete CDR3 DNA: TGTGCCAGCAGTGAATCATCCGGCGGCCAAGAGACC. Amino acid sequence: CASSESSGGQET. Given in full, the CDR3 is CASSESSGGQETQYF.

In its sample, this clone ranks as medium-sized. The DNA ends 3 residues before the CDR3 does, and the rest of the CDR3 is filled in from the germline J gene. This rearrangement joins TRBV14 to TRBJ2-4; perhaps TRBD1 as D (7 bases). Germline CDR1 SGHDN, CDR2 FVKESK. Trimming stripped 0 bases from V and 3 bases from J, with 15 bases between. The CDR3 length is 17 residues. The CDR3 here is CASSQDFRQGGKNIQYF. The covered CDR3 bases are TGTGCCAGCAGCCAAGATTTTAGACAGGGAGGCAAAAACATT.

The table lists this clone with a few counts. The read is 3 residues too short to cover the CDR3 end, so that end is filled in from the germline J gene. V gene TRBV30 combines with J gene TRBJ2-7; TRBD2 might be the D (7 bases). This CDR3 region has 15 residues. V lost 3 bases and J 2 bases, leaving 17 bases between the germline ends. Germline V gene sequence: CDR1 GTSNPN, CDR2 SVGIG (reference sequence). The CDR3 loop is CAWRPVGGEPYEQYF. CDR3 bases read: TGTGCCTGGAGGCCAGTAGGGGGGGAACCCTACGAG.

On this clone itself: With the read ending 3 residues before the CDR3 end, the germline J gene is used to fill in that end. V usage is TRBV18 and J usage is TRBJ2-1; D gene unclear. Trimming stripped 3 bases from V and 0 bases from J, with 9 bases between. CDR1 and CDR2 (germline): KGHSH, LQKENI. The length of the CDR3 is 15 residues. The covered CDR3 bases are TGTGCCAGCTCACCCTACGCAGGCTCCTACAATGAG. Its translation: CASSPYAGSYNE. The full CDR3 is CASSPYAGSYNEQFF. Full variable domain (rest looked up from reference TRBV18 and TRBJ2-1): NAGVMQNPRHLVRRRGQEARLRCSPMKGHSHVYWYRQLPEEGLKFMVYLQKENIIDESGMPKERFSAEFPKEGPSILRIQQVVRGDSAAYFCASSPYAGSYNEQFFGPGTRLTVL.

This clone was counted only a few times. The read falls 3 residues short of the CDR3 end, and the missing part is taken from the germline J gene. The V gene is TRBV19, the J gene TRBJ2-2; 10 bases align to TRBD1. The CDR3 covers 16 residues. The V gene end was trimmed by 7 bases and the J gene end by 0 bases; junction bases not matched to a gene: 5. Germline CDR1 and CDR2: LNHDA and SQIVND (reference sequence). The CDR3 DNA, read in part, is TGTGCCAGTAACAAGGGGACAGGGGCGAACACCGGGGAG. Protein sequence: CASNKGTGANTGE. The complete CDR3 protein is CASNKGTGANTGELFF.

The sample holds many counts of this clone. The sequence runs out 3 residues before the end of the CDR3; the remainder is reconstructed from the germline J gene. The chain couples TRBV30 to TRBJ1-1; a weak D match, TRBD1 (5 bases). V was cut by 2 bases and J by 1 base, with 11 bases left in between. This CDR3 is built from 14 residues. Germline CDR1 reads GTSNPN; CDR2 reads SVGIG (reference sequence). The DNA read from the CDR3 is TGTGCCTGGAGTAAAGGGGCCAGGAACACTGAA. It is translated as CAWSKGARNTE. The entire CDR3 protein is CAWSKGARNTEAFF.

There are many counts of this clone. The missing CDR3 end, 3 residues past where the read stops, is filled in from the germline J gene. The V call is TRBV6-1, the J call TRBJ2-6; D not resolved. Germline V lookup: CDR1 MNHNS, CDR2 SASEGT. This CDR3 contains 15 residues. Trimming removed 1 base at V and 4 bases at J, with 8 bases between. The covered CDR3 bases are TGTGCCAGCAGTGAAGAGGGCTCAGGGGCCAACGTC. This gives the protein CASSEEGSGANV. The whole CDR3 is CASSEEGSGANVLTF.

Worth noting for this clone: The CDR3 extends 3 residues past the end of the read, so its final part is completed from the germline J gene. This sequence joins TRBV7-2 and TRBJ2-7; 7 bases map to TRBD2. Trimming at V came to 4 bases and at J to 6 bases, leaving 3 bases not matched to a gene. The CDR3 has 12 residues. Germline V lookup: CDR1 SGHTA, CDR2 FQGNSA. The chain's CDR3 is CASSSTGGEQYF. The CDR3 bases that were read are TGTGCCAGCAGCTCGACGGGGGGCGAG.

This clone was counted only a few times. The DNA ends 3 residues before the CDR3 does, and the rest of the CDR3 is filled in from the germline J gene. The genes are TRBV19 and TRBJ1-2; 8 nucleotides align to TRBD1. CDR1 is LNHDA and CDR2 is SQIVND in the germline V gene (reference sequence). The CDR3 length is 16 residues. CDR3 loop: CASSNVGTGLLGGYTF. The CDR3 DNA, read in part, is TGTGCCAGCTCCAACGTGGGGACAGGTCTTTTGGGGGGC.

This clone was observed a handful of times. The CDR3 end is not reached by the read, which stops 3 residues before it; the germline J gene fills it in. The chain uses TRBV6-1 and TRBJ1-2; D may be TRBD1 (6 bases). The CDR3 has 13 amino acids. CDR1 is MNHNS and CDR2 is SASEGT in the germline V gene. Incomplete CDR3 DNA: TGTGCCAGCAGTGATAGTCCCGGGGGGGCC. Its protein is CASSDSPGGA. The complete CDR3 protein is CASSDSPGGAYTF.

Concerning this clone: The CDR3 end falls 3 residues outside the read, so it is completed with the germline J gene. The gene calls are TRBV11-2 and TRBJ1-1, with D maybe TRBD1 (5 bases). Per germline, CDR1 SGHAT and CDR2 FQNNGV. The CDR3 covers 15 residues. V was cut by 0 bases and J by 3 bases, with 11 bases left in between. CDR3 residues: CASSLESGGDTEAFF. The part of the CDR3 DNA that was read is TGTGCCAGCAGCTTAGAATCCGGGGGAGACACTGAA.

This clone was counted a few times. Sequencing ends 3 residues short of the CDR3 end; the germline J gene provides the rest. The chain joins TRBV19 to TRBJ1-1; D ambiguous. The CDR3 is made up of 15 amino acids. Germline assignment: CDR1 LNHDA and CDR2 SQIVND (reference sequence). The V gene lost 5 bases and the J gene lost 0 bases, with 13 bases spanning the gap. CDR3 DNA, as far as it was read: TGTGCCAGTAGTCCCCAAGGCGGTTTGAACACTGAA. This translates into CASSPQGGLNTE. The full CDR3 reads CASSPQGGLNTEAFF. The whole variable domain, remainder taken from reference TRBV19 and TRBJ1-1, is DGGITQSPKYLFRKEGQNVTLSCEQNLNHDAMYWYRQDPGQGLRLIYYSQIVNDFQKGDIAEGYSVSREKKESFPLTVTSAQKNPTAFYLCASSPQGGLNTEAFFGQGTRLTVV.

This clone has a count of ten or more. The CDR3 loop is CASTQAGGIYNEQFF. The DNA read from the CDR3 is TGTGCCAGCACCCAAGCGGGAGGTATTTACAATGAG. The chain uses TRBV13 and TRBJ2-1; TRBD2 matches 9 bases. The read ends 3 residues early relative to the CDR3; the germline J gene fills the gap. The germline V gene has CDR1 PRHDT and CDR2 FYEKMQ (reference sequence). This CDR3 contains 15 residues. Unmatched junction bases numbered 8, after V lost 7 bases and J lost 4 bases.

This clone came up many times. This chain's CDR3 is CAWRGGAGYEQYF. The CDR3 DNA, read in part, is TGTGCCTGGAGGGGTGGGGCGGGGTACGAG. J is TRBJ2-7 and V is TRBV30; D is possibly TRBD2 (6 bases). The read ends 3 residues before the CDR3 terminus; that terminus is restored from the germline J gene. V was trimmed by 3 bases and J by 4 bases, leaving 13 bases between them. This CDR3 spans 13 amino acids. Germline CDR1 GTSNPN, CDR2 SVGIG (reference sequence).

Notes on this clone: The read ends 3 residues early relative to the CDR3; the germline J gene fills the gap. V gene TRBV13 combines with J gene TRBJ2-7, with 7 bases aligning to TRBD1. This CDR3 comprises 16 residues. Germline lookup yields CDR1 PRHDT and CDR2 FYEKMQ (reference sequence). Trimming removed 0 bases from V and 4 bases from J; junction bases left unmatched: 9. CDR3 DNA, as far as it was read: TGTGCCAGCAGCTTAGGCCTAGGGGGCCACACTTACGAG. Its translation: CASSLGLGGHTYE. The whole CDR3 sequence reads CASSLGLGGHTYEQYF.